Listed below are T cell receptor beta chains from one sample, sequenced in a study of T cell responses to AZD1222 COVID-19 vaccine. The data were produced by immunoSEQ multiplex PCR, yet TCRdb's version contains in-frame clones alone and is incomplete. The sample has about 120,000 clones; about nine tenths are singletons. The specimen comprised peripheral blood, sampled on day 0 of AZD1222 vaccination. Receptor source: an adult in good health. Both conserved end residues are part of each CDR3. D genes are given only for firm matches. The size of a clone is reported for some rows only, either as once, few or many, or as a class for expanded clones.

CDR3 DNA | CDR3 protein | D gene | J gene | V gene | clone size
TGTGCCAGCAGGGGGCGGTCTGGGGCCAACGTCCTGACTTTC | CASRGRSGANVLTF | . | TRBJ2-6 | TRBV28 | .
TGTGCCAGCAGTTACAGGGGGGGCCTAGTCCACGAGCAGTACTTC | CASSYRGGLVHEQYF | . | TRBJ2-7 | TRBV6-2/TRBV6-3 | .
TGCACCAGCAGCCAAGGGGAGAGGGGGATCTCCTACGAGCAGTACTTC | CTSSQGERGISYEQYF | . | TRBJ2-7 | TRBV1 | .
TGTGCCAGCAGTTTAGGGAACAGGCCTATAAGCACAGATACGCAGTATTTT | CASSLGNRPISTDTQYF | . | TRBJ2-3 | TRBV28 | .
TGTGCCAGCAGTTTAAGGCTAGCGGGGAGAGACTACGAGCAGTACTTC | CASSLRLAGRDYEQYF | TRBD2 | TRBJ2-7 | TRBV27 | .
TGTGCCAGCAGCCATACCCAGGAGCAGGGTAACACCGGGGAGCTGTTTTTT | CASSHTQEQGNTGELFF | . | TRBJ2-2 | TRBV7-9 | .
TGTGCCAGCAGCGGGGGCCTTACTGAAGCTTTCTTT | CASSGGLTEAFF | . | TRBJ1-1 | TRBV7-9 | .
TGTGCCAGCAGCTATGGGAACTACGAGCAGTACTTC | CASSYGNYEQYF | . | TRBJ2-7 | TRBV7-9 | .
TGTGCCAGCAGTTTATTAGGGGCCAACACTGAAGCTTTCTTT | CASSLLGANTEAFF | . | TRBJ1-1 | TRBV28 | .
TGTGCTAGCAGCTTCGGGGCTAGCGTTTGGGAAGAGACCCAGTACTTC | CASSFGASVWEETQYF | . | TRBJ2-5 | TRBV7-7 | .
TGTGCCAGCAGCCCTCGGACAGGGTCTGCCACCGGGGAGCTGTTTTTT | CASSPRTGSATGELFF | TRBD1 | TRBJ2-2 | TRBV9 | .
TGTGCCACCAGTGACCCCCGGGACAGTTTCTATGGCTACACCTTC | CATSDPRDSFYGYTF | TRBD1 | TRBJ1-2 | TRBV24-1 | .
TGTGCCAGCAGCTTTCGGGACAGTGGCACAGATACGCAGTATTTT | CASSFRDSGTDTQYF | TRBD1 | TRBJ2-3 | TRBV7-9 | .
TGTGCCTGGACCTTGACCTCCTATAATTCACCCCTCCACTTT | CAWTLTSYNSPLHF | . | TRBJ1-6 | TRBV30 | .
TGTGCCAGCAGTGCCTCGGGGAGGGGGTTGCAAGAGACCCAGTACTTC | CASSASGRGLQETQYF | . | TRBJ2-5 | TRBV6-1 | .
TGTGCCAGTAGTATGGCTTTCTTT | CASSMAFF | . | TRBJ1-1 | TRBV19 | once
TGTGCCAGCAGCTCGGGATTTAACACTGAAGCTTTCTTT | CASSSGFNTEAFF | . | TRBJ1-1 | TRBV5-4 | .
TGTGCCAGCATCCCACAGGGAGTAAATGAAAAACTGTTTTTT | CASIPQGVNEKLFF | . | TRBJ1-4 | TRBV2 | .
TGTGCCAGCAGCCAAGATATGAGCGGGGGGGCGGAGGAGCAGTACTTC | CASSQDMSGGAEEQYF | TRBD2 | TRBJ2-7 | TRBV4-2 | few
TGTGCCTGGAGTACCACCCACGAGCAGTACTTC | CAWSTTHEQYF | . | TRBJ2-7 | TRBV30 | once
TGCGCCAGCAGCCAAGATCTGGGACAGGGGGCTCAAGGCTACACCTTC | CASSQDLGQGAQGYTF | TRBD1 | TRBJ1-2 | TRBV4-3 | few
TGCAGCGTTGAAGAAGGCACCCTTGACACAGATACGCAGTATTTT | CSVEEGTLDTDTQYF | . | TRBJ2-3 | TRBV29-1 | .
TGTGCCAGCAGCTCTTTGGTCCAGGAGCTGTTTTTT | CASSSLVQELFF | . | TRBJ2-2 | TRBV7-9 | few
TGTGCCAGCAGCTTGGGGTTGGAGACCCAGTACTTC | CASSLGLETQYF | . | TRBJ2-5 | TRBV5-6 | .
TGTGCCAGCAGCTTAAGCAGGGGAATCAACGAGCAGTACTTC | CASSLSRGINEQYF | . | TRBJ2-7 | TRBV7-2 | .
TGTGCCAGCAGTTACGGGACAGAGAATCAGCCCCAGCATTTT | CASSYGTENQPQHF | TRBD1 | TRBJ1-5 | TRBV6-2/TRBV6-3 | .
TGTGCCTGGAGTCAGGGGACACTTTACACAGATACGCAGTATTTT | CAWSQGTLYTDTQYF | . | TRBJ2-3 | TRBV30 | .
TGCGCCAGCAGCCCTGGGTGGACCGGAGGGACTGAAGCTTTCTTT | CASSPGWTGGTEAFF | . | TRBJ1-1 | TRBV5-1 | .
TGTGCCAGCCTCGCGGGGGGCACAGATACGCAGTATTTT | CASLAGGTDTQYF | TRBD2 | TRBJ2-3 | TRBV28 | .
TGTGCCACCAGTGATTTAAGGACTATCCCAGCCTACGAGCAGTACTTC | CATSDLRTIPAYEQYF | . | TRBJ2-7 | TRBV24-1 | .
TGTGCCAGCAGTGACAGGGGGCGCAATACCTATGGCTACACCTTC | CASSDRGRNTYGYTF | TRBD1 | TRBJ1-2 | TRBV28 | .
TGTGCCACCAGGGGGGCAGACAACTATGGCTACACCTTC | CATRGADNYGYTF | . | TRBJ1-2 | TRBV24-1 | .
TGTGCCAGCTCACCGGGGGCCCATCAGCCCCAGCATTTT | CASSPGAHQPQHF | . | TRBJ1-5 | TRBV18 | .
TGTGCCATCAATAGGGTGGGACAGGGCATGGGCTACACCTTC | CAINRVGQGMGYTF | TRBD1 | TRBJ1-2 | TRBV10-3 | .
TGTGCCAGCCAACACCCAGGGGGCCAAGAGACCCAGTACTTC | CASQHPGGQETQYF | TRBD1 | TRBJ2-5 | TRBV6-5 | .
TGTGCCAGCAGCCAGGGACAGGGCAAATCACCCCTCCACTTT | CASSQGQGKSPLHF | TRBD1 | TRBJ1-6 | TRBV3-1/TRBV3-2 | medium-sized
TGTGCCAGCAGTTTAGTACAGGTCGGAGAGACCCAGTACTTC | CASSLVQVGETQYF | . | TRBJ2-5 | TRBV28 | .
TGTGCCAGCAGTTTTGGAGGGTACACTGAAGCTTTCTTT | CASSFGGYTEAFF | . | TRBJ1-1 | TRBV27 | .
TGTGCTAGTGGTTTGGGGCTGGGAGATACGCAGTATTTT | CASGLGLGDTQYF | . | TRBJ2-3 | TRBV12-5 | once
TGTGCCAGCAGTTACTTACAGGGGGCAGGTAATGAGCAGTTCTTC | CASSYLQGAGNEQFF | TRBD1 | TRBJ2-1 | TRBV6-2/TRBV6-3 | .
TGCGCCAGCAGCTCCAGCGGGGAAGAGACCCAGTACTTC | CASSSSGEETQYF | TRBD2 | TRBJ2-5 | TRBV5-1 | .
TGTGCCAGCAGTCCGACCGACAGGGCCCCTTCCTACGAGCAGTACTTC | CASSPTDRAPSYEQYF | TRBD1 | TRBJ2-7 | TRBV28 | .
TGTGCCAGCAGCGTACGGGACACCGTATTCTATGGCTACACCTTC | CASSVRDTVFYGYTF | . | TRBJ1-2 | TRBV6-5 | .
TGTGCCAGCAGCGAGGGGGCCTGGGAGACCCAGTACTTC | CASSEGAWETQYF | TRBD1 | TRBJ2-5 | TRBV5-4 | .
TGTGCCAGCATTGGGACAGGGACCGTCACTGAAGCTTTCTTT | CASIGTGTVTEAFF | TRBD1 | TRBJ1-1 | TRBV6-5 | .
TGTGCCAGCAGTCCTTCCTCCGGGACACTACCCTATGGCTACACCTTC | CASSPSSGTLPYGYTF | . | TRBJ1-2 | TRBV27 | .
TGTGCCAGCAGACCCCTAGGGGAATACAATGAGCAGTTCTTC | CASRPLGEYNEQFF | . | TRBJ2-1 | TRBV28 | .
TGTGCCAGCAGTTTGGTCCATGGGGGGAATATCTACGAGCAGTACTTC | CASSLVHGGNIYEQYF | . | TRBJ2-7 | TRBV27 | .
TGTGCCAGCTCACCACGAGCAGGCCTAGCGGGGTCAGCCCAGCATTTT | CASSPRAGLAGSAQHF | . | TRBJ1-5 | TRBV18 | .
TGTGCCAGTCAACAAGTATGGGGGTTCTTAGGCTACACCTTC | CASQQVWGFLGYTF | . | TRBJ1-2 | TRBV19 | .